A single sample gave rise to the 32 T cell receptor beta chains below, sequenced in a study of tumor-infiltrating lymphocytes in localized non-small cell lung cancer. Libraries were prepared by immunoSEQ multiplex PCR; TCRdb keeps only in-frame clonotypes and omits some of them. The repertoire holds about 13,000 clones, 68% seen once, with 9% to 9.5% in the top ten. Sequenced: lung tumor tissue. Receptors originate from a human donor with non-small cell lung cancer.

This clone was recorded a few times. V is TRBV6-5 and J is TRBJ1-6; the match to TRBD1 covers 8 bases. Trimming took 6 bases from V and 8 from J; bases not matched to a gene: 9. CDR1 MNHEY and CDR2 SVGAGI come from the germline V gene. The CDR3 is made up of 15 amino acids. CDR3 sequence reads: CASRESGTGDSPLHF. Here the CDR3 DNA reads TGTGCCAGCAGGGAGTCCGGGACAGGAGATTCACCCCTCCACTTT.

The chain couples TRBV7-9 to TRBJ2-1; TRBD2 matches at 15 bases. The CDR3 length is 19 residues. With V trimmed by 2 bases and J by 6 bases, 11 bases remained unmatched. Germline-derived CDR1 and CDR2 are SEHNR and FQNEAQ (reference sequence). In nucleotides, the CDR3 is TGTGCCAGCAGCTTACTACCGGGACTAGCGGGAGGAGTGGGCAATGAGCAGTTCTTC. Its translation: CASSLLPGLAGGVGNEQFF. The full variable domain, rest sourced from reference TRBV7-9 and TRBJ2-1, is DTGVSQNPRHKITKRGQNVTFRCDPISEHNRLYWYRQTLGQGPEFLTYFQNEAQLEKSRLLSDRFSAERPKGSFSTLEIQRTEQGDSAMYLCASSLLPGLAGGVGNEQFFGPGTRLTVL.

The gene calls are TRBV11-2 and TRBJ2-3; TRBD1 is a possible D gene (6 bases). The V end lost 4 bases, the J end lost 3 bases, and 8 bases lay between the germline ends. Germline assignment: CDR1 SGHAT and CDR2 FQNNGV. The CDR3 loop spans 13 amino acids. The CDR3 is CASSYTGTDTQYF. In DNA form, the CDR3 reads TGTGCCAGCAGCTACACAGGGACAGATACGCAGTATTTT. Complete variable domain (other parts from reference TRBV11-2 and TRBJ2-3): EAGVAQSPRYKIIEKRQSVAFWCNPISGHATLYWYQQILGQGPKLLIQFQNNGVVDDSQLPKDRFSAERLKGVDSTLKIQPAKLEDSAVYLCASSYTGTDTQYFGPGTRLTVL.

This clone was counted once. The rearrangement links TRBV5-1 to TRBJ2-5; 7 nucleotides match TRBD1. The CDR3 covers 14 residues. The germline V gene encodes CDR1 SGHRS and CDR2 YFSETQ. J was trimmed by 5 bases and V by 4 bases; bases with no gene match: 8. The CDR3 DNA reads TGCGCCAGCAGCGTGGATTCCAGGGGGGAGACCCAGTACTTC. Its translation is CASSVDSRGETQYF. The complete variable domain, with remaining parts taken from reference TRBV5-1 and TRBJ2-5, reads KAGVTQTPRYLIKTRGQQVTLSCSPISGHRSVSWYQQTPGQGLQFLFEYFSETQRNKGNFPGRFSGRQFSNSRSEMNVSTLELGDSALYLCASSVDSRGETQYFGPGTRLLVL.

This clone has just one count. Its ends do not fully match the called genes, so a read error is possible. The chain employs TRBV5-1 and TRBJ2-1; possibly TRBD2 for D (6 bases). There are 14 residues in the CDR3. Per the germline V gene, CDR1 is SGHRS and CDR2 is YFSETQ. CDR3 region: CASSVRDSHNEQFF. DNA of the CDR3: TGCGCCAGCAGCGTCCGGGACTCCCACAATGAGCAGTTCTTC. The full variable domain, its missing parts supplied by reference TRBV5-1 and TRBJ2-1, is KAGVTQTPRYLIKTRGQQVTLSCSPISGHRSVSWYQQTPGQGLQFLFEYFSETQRNKGNFPGRFSGRQFSNSRSEMNVSTLELGDSALYLCASSVRDSHNEQFFGPGTRLTVL.

This clone was seen a handful of times. V is TRBV10-2 and J is TRBJ2-1; 11 bases are a match to TRBD2. The CDR3 spans 16 residues. CDR1 and CDR2 (germline): WSHSY, SAAADI. J lost 4 bases, V lost 5 bases, and 7 bases had no gene match. CDR3 amino acids: CASSPTGTSGYNEQFF. In DNA, the CDR3 is TGCGCCAGCAGTCCCACCGGGACTAGCGGATACAATGAGCAGTTCTTC.

The V gene is TRBV9, the J gene TRBJ1-1; 7 bases line up with TRBD1. The length of the CDR3 is 16 residues. Germline values: CDR1 SGDLS, CDR2 YYNGEE. V lost 3 bases and J lost 5; bases outside the gene matches: 13. The CDR3 is CASSDSNLRGRTEAFF. The CDR3 nucleotides are TGTGCCAGCAGCGACAGCAACCTAAGGGGGCGAACTGAAGCTTTCTTT.

The J gene is TRBJ2-7, the V gene TRBV5-4; D unresolved. The length of the CDR3 is 11 residues. Germline CDR1 reads SGHNT; CDR2 reads YYREEE (reference sequence). The V and J ends lost 2 bases and 7 bases respectively, with 7 bases between them. The CDR3 here is CASSFQQEQYF. CDR3 coding DNA: TGTGCCAGCAGCTTTCAACAGGAGCAGTACTTC.

The chain has TRBV30 and TRBJ2-7, with 7 bases identical to TRBD1. The V gene's germline CDR1 is GTSNPN and CDR2 SVGIG (reference sequence). The CDR3 is made up of 14 amino acids. J was trimmed by 2 bases and V by 6 bases; bases with no gene match: 10. The chain's CDR3 is CACQKTGTTYEQYF. The CDR3 DNA sequence: TGTGCCTGCCAAAAGACAGGGACGACCTACGAGCAGTACTTC.

CDR3 DNA sequence: TGTGCCAGCAGTCTACAGGGGCCTCCTCGGTACTTC. The encoded protein is CASSLQGPPRYF. The rearrangement uses TRBV2 and TRBJ2-5, with TRBD1 matching over 7 bases. Germline CDR1 and CDR2: SNHLY and FYNNEI. This CDR3 has 12 amino acids. The ends lost 5 bases at V and 13 bases at J; junction bases unmatched: 10.

This clone has just a few counts. This chain uses TRBV7-9 with TRBJ1-1; D gene uncertain. V lost 5 bases to trimming and J lost 0 bases, with 7 bases between them. CDR3 size: 13 residues. Germline V gene lookup returns CDR1 SEHNR and CDR2 FQNEAQ (reference sequence). The CDR3: CASSRMVNTEAFF. DNA for the CDR3: TGTGCCAGCAGCCGGATGGTGAACACTGAAGCTTTCTTT. Full variable domain (remainder filled in from reference TRBV7-9 and TRBJ1-1): DTGVSQNPRHKITKRGQNVTFRCDPISEHNRLYWYRQTLGQGPEFLTYFQNEAQLEKSRLLSDRFSAERPKGSFSTLEIQRTEQGDSAMYLCASSRMVNTEAFFGQGTRLTVV.

The genes are TRBV27 and TRBJ2-7; 13 bases fit TRBD2. In germline, CDR1 is MNHEY, CDR2 SMNVEV (reference sequence). Trimming removed 3 bases from V and 4 bases from J; junction bases left unmatched: 3. This CDR3 has 15 residues. This CDR3 reads CASSFGTSGMYEQYF. CDR3 nucleotide sequence: TGTGCCAGCAGTTTTGGGACTAGCGGGATGTACGAGCAGTACTTC.

The chain recombines TRBV7-2 with TRBJ2-7; maybe TRBD1 (6 bases). CDR1 is SGHTA and CDR2 is FQGNSA in the germline V gene. Between the trimmed V and J ends, which lost 5 bases and 0 bases, there was a span of 14 bases. The CDR3 length is 15 residues. The CDR3, as DNA: TGTGCCAGCAGCACTATAGGACAGTTCTCCTACGAGCAGTACTTC. Translated: CASSTIGQFSYEQYF.

V and J are TRBV5-6 and TRBJ1-3; 8 nucleotides match TRBD1. Unmatched junction bases numbered 3, after V lost 0 bases and J lost 4 bases. Germline V CDR1 and CDR2: SGHDT, YYEEEE. This CDR3 has 15 residues. The CDR3 is CASSLAGDRGNTIYF. CDR3 DNA: TGTGCCAGCAGCTTGGCAGGGGACAGGGGAAACACCATATATTTT.

This clone was seen a few times. The gene calls are TRBV19 and TRBJ1-2; weak D call: TRBD1 (5 bases). Trimming left V 8 bases short and J 4 bases short, with 23 bases between. This CDR3 has 16 residues. Germline V gene sequence: CDR1 LNHDA, CDR2 SQIVND (reference sequence). The CDR3 spells CASDSGGTKSGYGYTF. In DNA form, the CDR3 reads TGTGCCAGTGATTCAGGCGGGACTAAATCGGGCTATGGCTACACCTTC.

This chain uses TRBV4-2 with TRBJ1-5, with D possibly TRBD1 on 5 matching bases. Germline V gene sequence: CDR1 LGHNA, CDR2 YNFKEQ. There are 12 residues in the CDR3. Deletions cut 5 bases from V and 13 bases from J, with 15 bases between. The CDR3 coding sequence is TGTGCCAGCAGCTCCGGAGGGGACCAACAGCATTTT. Encoded protein: CASSSGGDQQHF.

The chain joins TRBV6-6 to TRBJ2-6; D is ambiguous. Trimming removed 0 bases from V and 0 bases from J, with 6 bases in between. Looked up from germline, CDR1 is MNHNY and CDR2 is SVGAGI (reference sequence). The CDR3 is 16 amino acids. CDR3 loop: CASSYSFYSGANVLTF. The DNA of the CDR3 is TGTGCCAGCAGTTACTCCTTCTACTCTGGGGCCAACGTCCTGACTTTC.

J is TRBJ2-1 and V is TRBV5-1, with D perhaps matching TRBD1 (7 bases). This CDR3 is built from 14 residues. Trimming left V 0 bases short and J 7 bases short, with 11 bases between. Germline V gene sequence: CDR1 SGHRS, CDR2 YFSETQ. CDR3 residues: CASSLAAGGNEQFF. In DNA, the CDR3 is TGCGCCAGCAGCTTGGCGGCAGGGGGGAATGAGCAGTTCTTC. The variable domain in full, with the rest retrieved from reference TRBV5-1 and TRBJ2-1, is KAGVTQTPRYLIKTRGQQVTLSCSPISGHRSVSWYQQTPGQGLQFLFEYFSETQRNKGNFPGRFSGRQFSNSRSEMNVSTLELGDSALYLCASSLAAGGNEQFFGPGTRLTVL.

This clone is classed as medium-sized. The chain is built from TRBV19 and TRBJ1-2; possible D gene TRBD1, 6 bases. Trimming removed 2 bases at V and 8 bases at J, with 15 bases between. The germline V gene encodes CDR1 LNHDA and CDR2 SQIVND (reference sequence). The CDR3 contains 14 residues. CDR3 coding DNA: TGTGCCAGTAGTATACAGTCAGGGGCTGGCGGCTACACCTTC. It is translated as CASSIQSGAGGYTF.

In this sample, this clone is medium-sized. This sequence joins TRBV18 and TRBJ1-3; D is unresolved. CDR1 and CDR2 (germline): KGHSH, LQKENI. V lost 6 bases and J 2 bases, leaving 5 bases between the germline ends. This CDR3 has 12 residues. CDR3: CASSGAGNTIYF. For the CDR3, the DNA is TGTGCCAGCTCCGGGGCTGGAAACACCATATATTTT. Supplemented by reference TRBV18 and TRBJ1-3, the full variable domain reads NAGVMQNPRHLVRRRGQEARLRCSPMKGHSHVYWYRQLPEEGLKFMVYLQKENIIDESGMPKERFSAEFPKEGPSILRIQQVVRGDSAAYFCASSGAGNTIYFGEGSWLTVV.

This chain joins TRBV7-6 and TRBJ1-1; 7 bases are a match to TRBD1. The germline V gene has CDR1 SGHVS and CDR2 FNYEAQ. V lost 4 bases and J lost 4; bases outside the gene matches: 9. The CDR3 consists of 15 residues. CDR3 sequence: CASSSATGRPTEAFF. In nucleotides, the CDR3 is TGTGCCAGCAGCTCAGCGACAGGGCGTCCCACTGAAGCTTTCTTT.

The chain combines TRBV11-2 with TRBJ1-1, with D possibly matching TRBD1 (5 bases). In germline, CDR1 is SGHAT, CDR2 FQNNGV. The CDR3 covers 15 residues. V lost 4 bases to trimming and J lost 1 base, with 13 bases between them. The CDR3 nucleotides read TGTGCCAGCAGCTCGTATCAGGGAAAGAACACTGAAGCTTTCTTT. Its protein product is CASSSYQGKNTEAFF.

This clone has a handful of counts. V and J are TRBV5-1 and TRBJ1-1; TRBD1 agrees at 7 bases. This CDR3 is 14 amino acids long. Germline CDR1 SGHRS, CDR2 YFSETQ. The V segment lost 4 bases and the J segment 4 bases; nucleotides outside the gene matches: 7. For the CDR3, the DNA is TGCGCCAGCAGCCCCCAAGGGGGCGGCACTGAAGCTTTCTTT. Protein: CASSPQGGGTEAFF.

On this clone itself: Its ends do not fully match the called genes, so a read error is possible. J is TRBJ2-7 and V is TRBV7-9; unclear D gene. The CDR3 length is 11 residues. Germline CDR1 is SEHNR and CDR2 is FQNEAQ (reference sequence). The CDR3 nucleotides are TGTGCCAGCAGCTCAAACTACGGGCAGTACTTC. This codes for CASSSNYGQYF.

This clone came up once. This chain uses TRBV7-2 with TRBJ2-1; 10 nucleotides agree with TRBD2. There are 15 residues in the CDR3. CDR1 and CDR2 (germline): SGHTA, FQGNSA. Trimming removed 2 bases from V and 10 bases from J; junction bases left unmatched: 8. The CDR3 DNA reads TGTGCCAGCAGCTTAACGCCGGGACTAGCGATCGAGCAGTTCTTC. Protein: CASSLTPGLAIEQFF.

Comments on this clone: The junction does not match germline at one end; this may be a read error. The chain links TRBV11-2 to TRBJ2-5, with TRBD2 identical over 7 bases. The CDR3 loop spans 12 amino acids. Germline loops: CDR1 SGHAT, CDR2 FQNNGV. CDR3 region: CASSLDLTSAHF. In DNA, the CDR3 is TGTGCCAGCAGCTTAGATCTTACTAGCGCTCACTTC. The entire variable domain, with the rest obtained from reference TRBV11-2 and TRBJ2-5, is as follows: EAGVAQSPRYKIIEKRQSVAFWCNPISGHATLYWYQQILGQGPKLLIQFQNNGVVDDSQLPKDRFSAERLKGVDSTLKIQPAKLEDSAVYLCASSLDLTSAHFGPGTRLLVL.

This clone was detected once. This chain uses TRBV18 with TRBJ2-3, with 9 bases matching TRBD1. Trimming cost V 4 bases and J 6 bases; bases outside gene matches: 11. Germline V gives CDR1 KGHSH, CDR2 LQKENI. The CDR3 covers 16 residues. The CDR3: CASSRLGTGRADTQYF. CDR3 sequence (DNA): TGTGCCAGCTCACGACTAGGGACAGGGAGGGCGGATACGCAGTATTTT.

This clone was observed a single time. V and J are TRBV29-1 and TRBJ2-1; tentative D call: TRBD1 (5 bases). Germline lookup yields CDR1 SQVTM and CDR2 ANQGSEA. Trimming stripped 5 bases from V and 6 bases from J, with 17 bases between. The CDR3 length is 14 residues. CDR3: CSVRRAGSPNEQFF. The CDR3 DNA follows: TGCAGCGTTCGAAGGGCAGGGTCCCCCAATGAGCAGTTCTTC.

The chain carries TRBV5-5 and TRBJ1-1, with 7 bases aligning to TRBD1. The V segment lost 7 bases and the J segment 3 bases; nucleotides outside the gene matches: 9. The CDR3 length is 14 residues. CDR1 SGHKS and CDR2 YYEKEE come from the germline V gene (reference sequence). The CDR3 is CASGIQGLDTEAFF. CDR3 nucleotides: TGTGCCAGCGGAATACAGGGGTTGGACACTGAAGCTTTCTTT.

The rearrangement joins TRBV30 to TRBJ1-6; D remains ambiguous. V lost 2 bases to trimming and J lost 6 bases, with 20 bases between them. Germline V gene lookup returns CDR1 GTSNPN and CDR2 SVGIG (reference sequence). This CDR3 is 17 amino acids long. Here the CDR3 reads CAWSSRAVSGSNSPLHF. In nucleotides, the CDR3 is TGTGCCTGGAGTTCCCGGGCCGTCAGCGGGAGTAATTCACCCCTCCACTTT.

V usage is TRBV4-3 and J usage is TRBJ1-1, with D maybe TRBD1 (5 bases). V was shortened by 1 base and J by 0 bases, with 6 bases between the two germline ends. CDR3 length: 14 amino acids. CDR1 and CDR2 from the germline V gene are LGHNA and YSLEER. CDR3 DNA sequence: TGCGCCAGCAGCCAAGGGGACCTGAACACTGAAGCTTTCTTT. Translated: CASSQGDLNTEAFF.

The chain links TRBV23-1 to TRBJ2-2; 8 positions match TRBD1. TRBV23-1 is designated an ORF whose function remains uncertain. V shed 10 bases, J shed 6 bases, and the junction held 25 bases outside the gene matches. The CDR3 covers 19 residues. Here the CDR3 DNA reads TGCGCCACCAGAGCCCCAGAGGACAGGGTGAGAAAGCTGGCCGGGGAGCTGTTTTTT. The encoded protein is CATRAPEDRVRKLAGELFF.